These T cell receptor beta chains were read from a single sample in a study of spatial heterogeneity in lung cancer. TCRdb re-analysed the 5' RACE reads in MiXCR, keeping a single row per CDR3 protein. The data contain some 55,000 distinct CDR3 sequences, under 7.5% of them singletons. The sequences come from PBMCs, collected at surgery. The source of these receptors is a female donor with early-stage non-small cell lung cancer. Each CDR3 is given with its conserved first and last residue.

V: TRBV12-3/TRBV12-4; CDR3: CASSSRTGSGYTF
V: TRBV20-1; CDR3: CSASPTSGGRGTQYF
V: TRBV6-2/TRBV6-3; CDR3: CASASQDPETQYF
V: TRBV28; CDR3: CASSSQGAVNTGELFF
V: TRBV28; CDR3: CASSFGGDEKLFF
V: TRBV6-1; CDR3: CASSEHGNANTEAFF
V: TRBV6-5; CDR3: CASSWTQRNEKLFF
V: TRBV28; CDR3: CASRPTSGDEQYF
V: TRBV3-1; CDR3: CASSQVVGTGDGYTF
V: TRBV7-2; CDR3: CASSVRGGEYGELFF
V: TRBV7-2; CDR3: CASSLEGTSGRPNEQFF
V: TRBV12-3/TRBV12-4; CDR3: CASSSLMGTSVNEQYF
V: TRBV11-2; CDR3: CASSLNGNTIYF
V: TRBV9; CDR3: CASTNGGRAPSGANVLTF
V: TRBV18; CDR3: CASSSIRDTEAFF
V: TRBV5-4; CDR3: CASSLGDRGRRTEAFF
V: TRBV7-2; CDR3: CASSPRAGPYEQYF
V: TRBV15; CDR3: CATSRETGRNYEQYF
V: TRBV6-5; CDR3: CASRAGASYEQYF
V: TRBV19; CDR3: CASSETPGGGETQYF
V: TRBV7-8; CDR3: CASSRGTDNQPQHF
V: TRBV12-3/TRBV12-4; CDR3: CASSRRGAVKETQYF
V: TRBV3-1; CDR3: CASSQGANQPQHF
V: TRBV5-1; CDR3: CASRDSPTAGNTIYF
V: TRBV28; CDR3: CASSLSTTSGNTIYF
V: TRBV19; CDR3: CATRGQGRTQETQYF
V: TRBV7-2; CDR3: CASSPPPGQDVLHF
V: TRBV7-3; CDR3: CASSLTAGAATEAFF
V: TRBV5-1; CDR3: CASSLSRGPNEKLFF
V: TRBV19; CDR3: CASKSGIENIQYF
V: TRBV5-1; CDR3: CASSFGQVNTGELFF
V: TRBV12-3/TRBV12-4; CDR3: CASSEGQGYNQPQHF
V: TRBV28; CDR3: CASSRTVYGYTF
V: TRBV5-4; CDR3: CASSPVDIGSGRAVEQFF
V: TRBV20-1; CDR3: CSAVKDPFNEKLFF
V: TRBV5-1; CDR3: CASRGDRFEAFF
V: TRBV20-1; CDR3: CSARRRDYGYTF
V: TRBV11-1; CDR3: CASTRPGFPLHF
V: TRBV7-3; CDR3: CASSLGGGPQETQYF
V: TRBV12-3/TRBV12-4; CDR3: CASGRLHEQFF
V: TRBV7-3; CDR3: CASSFPSGSPGELFF
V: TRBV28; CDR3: CASSLPQDVPSYEQYF
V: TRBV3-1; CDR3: CASSQGTMNTEAFF
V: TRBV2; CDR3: CASRPPAGLAGNEQFF
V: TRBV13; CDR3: CASSPGGTEAFF
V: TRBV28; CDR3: CASRTGGFGETQYF
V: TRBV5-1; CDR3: CASSLYRVSGANVLTF
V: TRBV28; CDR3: CASSLWTGDKNIQYF
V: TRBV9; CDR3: CASSTGAGTRSTDTQYF
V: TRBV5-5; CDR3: CASRKGLVNSGELFF
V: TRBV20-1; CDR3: CTEGTGPPYEQYF